This T cell receptor (beta chain) was sequenced during a study of blood T cells in healthy people across ages. Findings of the study overall: Estimates based on one million T cells were treated as lower bounds.

A second PCR, run for roughly 7 to 12 cycles, used a sample-barcoded 5' primer plus a J-beta primer mix. MiXCR, applied by TCRdb to the 5' RACE reads, yields one record per CDR3 protein. In the table there are roughly 1,100,000 distinct CDR3 sequences, around 27% of which are singletons. Comment on this clonotype: Its cognate antigen is unknown.

Per germline, CDR1 SGHAT and CDR2 FQNNGV. The CDR3 has 14 residues. V lost 5 bases, J lost 8 bases, and 18 bases lay in between. These data also featured in a second study, about T cells of mothers and their children.

Specimen: blood. The V gene is TRBV11-2, the J gene TRBJ1-2; D ambiguous. This TCR came from a girl aged 2 to 10 in good health. In DNA form, the CDR3 reads TGTGCCAGCAGCCAACCGGGTGGGATAGAGGGCTACACCTTC. Amino acids: CASSQPGGIEGYTF. Together with reference TRBV11-2 and TRBJ1-2, the CDR3 gives the full variable domain: EAGVAQSPRYKIIEKRQSVAFWCNPISGHATLYWYQQILGQGPKLLIQFQNNGVVDDSQLPKDRFSAERLKGVDSTLKIQPAKLEDSAVYLCASSQPGGIEGYTFGSGTRLTVV.